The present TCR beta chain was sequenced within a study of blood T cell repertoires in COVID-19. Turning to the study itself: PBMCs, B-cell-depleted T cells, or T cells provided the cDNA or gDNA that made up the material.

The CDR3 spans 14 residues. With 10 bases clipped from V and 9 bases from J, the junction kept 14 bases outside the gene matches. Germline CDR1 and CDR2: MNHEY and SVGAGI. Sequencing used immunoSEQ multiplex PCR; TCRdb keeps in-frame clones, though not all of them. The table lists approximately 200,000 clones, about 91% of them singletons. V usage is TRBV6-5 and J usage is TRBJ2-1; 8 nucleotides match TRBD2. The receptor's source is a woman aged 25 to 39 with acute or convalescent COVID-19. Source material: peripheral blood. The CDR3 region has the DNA TGTGCCACCTCGTCACCGGGACTAGTCAGTGAGCAGTTCTTC. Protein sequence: CATSSPGLVSEQFF.